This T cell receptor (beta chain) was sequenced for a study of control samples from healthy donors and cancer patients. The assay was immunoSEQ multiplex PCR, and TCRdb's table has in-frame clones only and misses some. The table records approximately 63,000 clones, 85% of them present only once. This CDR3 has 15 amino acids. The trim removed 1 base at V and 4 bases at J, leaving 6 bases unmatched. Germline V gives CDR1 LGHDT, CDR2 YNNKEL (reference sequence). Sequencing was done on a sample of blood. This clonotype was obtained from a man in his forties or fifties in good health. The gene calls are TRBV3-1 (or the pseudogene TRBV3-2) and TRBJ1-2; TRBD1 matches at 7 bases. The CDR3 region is CASSQGHRGFYGYTF. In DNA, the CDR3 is TGTGCCAGCAGCCAAGGCCACAGGGGCTTCTATGGCTACACCTTC.